This is a list of T cell receptor beta chains from one sample in a study of T cells in Graves' hyperthyroidism and ophthalmopathy. TCRdb reanalysed the multiplex PCR reads using MiXCR and keeps one entry per CDR3 protein. The top ten clones hold approximately 15% of a sample with around 700,000 distinct CDR3 sequences, over 15% of them seen once. Sequencing input: blood. The source of these receptors is a woman aged 45-65 years with Graves' hyperthyroidism that later progressed to Graves' ophthalmopathy. Both conserved end residues are part of each CDR3. D genes are given only for firm matches. Clone size is shown for a subset of rows, as once, few, many or a class of expanded clone.

v_call	d_call	clone_size	j_call	cdr3_aa	cdr3_nt
TRBV19	TRBD2	once	TRBJ2-1	CASISGASGYNEQFF	TGTGCCAGTATTAGCGGGGCCTCTGGCTACAATGAGCAGTTCTTC
TRBV4-1	TRBD1	-	TRBJ2-5	CASSHRDSVETQYF	TGCGCCAGCAGCCATAGGGACAGCGTAGAGACCCAGTACTTC
TRBV7-2	-	many	TRBJ2-7	CASSWDGSEVREQYF	TGTGCCAGCAGCTGGGATGGTAGTGAAGTGCGGGAGCAGTACTTC
TRBV7-8	TRBD1	many	TRBJ1-1	CASSLGDRGPRTEAFF	TGTGCCAGCAGCTTAGGAGACAGGGGCCCGAGAACTGAAGCTTTCTTT
TRBV12-3/TRBV12-4	TRBD2	many	TRBJ2-1	CASSPPGGTQNNEQFF	TGTGCCAGCAGCCCCCCGGGGGGGACACAGAACAATGAGCAGTTCTTC
TRBV5-1	-	few	TRBJ1-1	CASSLVRQQNTEAFF	TGCGCCAGCAGCTTGGTGAGACAACAGAACACTGAAGCTTTCTTT
TRBV29-1	-	-	TRBJ2-2	CSVVSITGELFF	TGCAGCGTTGTATCCATCACCGGGGAGCTGTTTTTT
TRBV6-1	-	many	TRBJ1-2	CASSEAGSEGNYGYTF	TGTGCCAGCAGTGAAGCAGGGTCGGAAGGGAACTATGGCTACACCTTC
TRBV30	-	-	TRBJ1-5	CAWSAAGTSGQLQHF	TGTGCCTGGAGTGCGGCCGGGACCTCGGGGCAGCTCCAGCATTTT
TRBV20-1	-	few	TRBJ1-1	CSARAWTVEKTNTEAFF	TGCAGTGCTAGAGCCTGGACAGTTGAAAAAACGAACACTGAAGCTTTCTTT
TRBV7-2	-	-	TRBJ1-5	CASSFRTLGDQPQHF	TGTGCCAGCAGCTTTAGGACTCTGGGGGATCAGCCCCAGCATTTT
TRBV5-5	-	-	TRBJ1-4	CASSLAIQGRRGTNEKLFF	TGTGCCAGCAGCTTGGCCATACAGGGCCGGAGAGGAACTAATGAAAAACTGTTTTTT
TRBV7-3	TRBD1	many	TRBJ1-5	CASSCRQGNIGNQPQHF	TGTGCCAGCAGCTGCCGACAGGGAAATATTGGCAATCAGCCCCAGCATTTT
TRBV6-6	TRBD1	many	TRBJ1-1	CASSYSYRGNTEAFF	TGTGCCAGCAGTTACTCGTACAGGGGGAACACTGAAGCTTTCTTT
TRBV5-5	-	few	TRBJ2-5	CASSLESGGAETQYF	TGTGCCAGCAGCTTGGAATCCGGAGGGGCGGAGACCCAGTACTTC
TRBV7-2	-	many	TRBJ1-1	CASSSLGINEAFF	TGTGCCAGCAGCTCTTTAGGGATTAATGAAGCTTTCTTT
TRBV30	-	many	TRBJ2-7	CAWNTGAREQYF	TGTGCCTGGAACACGGGGGCGCGCGAGCAGTACTTC
TRBV5-5	TRBD1	-	TRBJ2-3	CASSLGGGVTGGREVDTQYF	TGTGCCAGCAGCTTAGGGGGGGGCGTGACAGGGGGCCGAGAAGTAGATACGCAGTATTTT
TRBV2	TRBD1	-	TRBJ1-6	CASNRDREYSPLHF	TGTGCCAGTAACCGGGACAGGGAATATTCACCCCTCCACTTT
TRBV14	-	-	TRBJ2-1	CASSRVLSGEQFF	TGTGCCAGCAGCCGAGTACTTTCGGGTGAGCAGTTCTTC